These 3 T cell receptor beta chains came from one sample sequenced in a study of cytomegalovirus exposure and HLA in healthy donors. The study ran its PCR with 60 Vbeta and 13 Jbeta primers. Sequencing used immunoSEQ multiplex PCR; TCRdb keeps in-frame clones, though not all of them. The sample lists about 150,000 clones, around 74% occurring once. The specimen was PBMCs. The source of these receptors is a man aged 18 to 30 in good health and CMV-seropositive.

V usage is TRBV4-1 and J usage is TRBJ1-2; unclear D gene. The CDR3 sequence is 12 residues long. V lost 3 bases, J lost 8 bases, and 10 bases lay in between. Germline CDR1 MGHRA, CDR2 YSYEKL. As DNA, the CDR3 is TGCGCCAGCAGCCATCCGGGTACGGGCTACACCTTC. The encoded protein is CASSHPGTGYTF.

V usage is TRBV5-6 and J usage is TRBJ2-1, with 16 bases matching TRBD2. Germline V CDR1 and CDR2: SGHDT, YYEEEE. CDR3 length: 18 residues. Losses at the gene ends were 2 bases for V and 4 bases for J; bases not matched to a gene: 6. CDR3 sequence: CASSLPGTSGGAYNEQFF. CDR3 DNA: TGTGCCAGCAGCTTACCGGGGACTAGCGGGGGGGCTTACAATGAGCAGTTCTTC.

This clone was observed a few times. The J gene is TRBJ1-1, the V gene TRBV4-3; the D gene is possibly TRBD1 (6 bases). This CDR3 region has 19 residues. Trimming took 0 bases from V and 4 from J, leaving 24 bases between them. Germline V gene data show CDR1 as LGHNA and CDR2 as YSLEER. The CDR3 coding sequence is TGCGCCAGCAGCCAAGATCGGACACACACAGGGACCCGGTCCACTGAAGCTTTCTTT. This sequence encodes CASSQDRTHTGTRSTEAFF.